This T cell receptor beta chain was identified in a study of blood T cell repertoires in COVID-19. Study-wide background: The samples span acute and convalescent COVID-19 from the United States, Italy and Spain.

Data came from immunoSEQ multiplex PCR; TCRdb stores just in-frame clones and leaves some out. There are roughly 150,000 clones in the sample; under 90% occur only once, and 0.45% to 0.6% lies in the top ten. Germline V gene lookup returns CDR1 SGHRS and CDR2 YFSETQ. With 4 bases clipped from V and 8 bases from J, the junction kept 12 bases outside the gene matches. This CDR3 spans 16 amino acids. The V call is TRBV5-1, the J call TRBJ2-1; TRBD2 matches at 10 bases. The sequence was collected from a man aged 60 to 69 with acute or convalescent COVID-19. The specimen was peripheral blood. CDR3 sequence: CASSPSGSGGAHEQFF. CDR3 coding DNA: TGCGCCAGCAGCCCTTCAGGAAGCGGGGGGGCCCATGAGCAGTTCTTC.